The subject of this entry is one TCR beta chain. Its antigen remains unknown. This CDR3 contains 13 residues. These data come from a study of CXCR3-negative and CXCR3-positive naive CD8 T cells. Study results and caveats: Higher TRB CDR3 hydrophobicity marked CXCR3-positive naive cells relative to CXCR3-negative naive cells. CXCR3 expression partially decreased after cryopreservation; most assays used fresh PBMCs. In both naive subsets diversity was comparably high, whereas memory CD8+ cells showed much lower diversity. Naive CXCR3-positive and CXCR3-negative cells shared TRBV-TRBJ usage; memory cells diverged.

With UMI labels, 5' RACE was used to prepare the TRB cDNA libraries. TCRdb reprocessed the 5' RACE reads, keeping one entry per CDR3 protein, no DNA. The table counts some 150,000 distinct CDR3 sequences; 0.41% lies in the top ten. The sequence came from a human donor in good health. Some clones in this sample may be carry-over from other donors' samples. The chain joins TRBV12-3 or TRBV12-4 to TRBJ1-1; the TCRdb D gene call, TRBD1, has no DNA to confirm it. Sequencing was performed on naive CXCR3+ CD8+ T cells from blood. Documented subset: CD45RO-CCR7+CD27+CD95- naive CD8+ T cells expressing CXCR3 (TNR3+). The CDR3 region is CASSFGTGIEAFF.